The clone carrying this T cell receptor (beta chain) was found a few times. The antigen is undetermined. Starting 14 to 28 days after autologous transplant, ipilimumab 1 mg/kg was given. Patients got 3 mg/kg IV nivolumab weeks 1, 4, 7, 10, then biweekly through week 26. The CDR3 contains 13 residues. V gave up 2 bases and J gave up 9 bases, with 12 bases separating them. The germline CDR1 and CDR2 sequences are SGHRS and YFSETQ. This sample stems from a study of ipilimumab plus nivolumab after autologous stem cell transplantation. General observations from the study: Authors suggest TCR repertoire, Treg phenotype and gut microbiota support further study.

Clones were read by immunoSEQ multiplex PCR, and TCRdb kept only the in-frame ones, dropping some. The sample holds tens of thousands of clones, 83% seen once. This receptor was taken from a male donor with diffuse large B-cell lymphoma. Sequencing used PBMCs, obtained in a trial of ipilimumab plus nivolumab as post-transplant consolidation. The chain couples TRBV5-1 to TRBJ2-1, with D uncertain. CDR3 residues: CASSFPAAPEQFF. The CDR3 DNA is TGCGCCAGCAGCTTCCCTGCGGCCCCTGAGCAGTTCTTC.